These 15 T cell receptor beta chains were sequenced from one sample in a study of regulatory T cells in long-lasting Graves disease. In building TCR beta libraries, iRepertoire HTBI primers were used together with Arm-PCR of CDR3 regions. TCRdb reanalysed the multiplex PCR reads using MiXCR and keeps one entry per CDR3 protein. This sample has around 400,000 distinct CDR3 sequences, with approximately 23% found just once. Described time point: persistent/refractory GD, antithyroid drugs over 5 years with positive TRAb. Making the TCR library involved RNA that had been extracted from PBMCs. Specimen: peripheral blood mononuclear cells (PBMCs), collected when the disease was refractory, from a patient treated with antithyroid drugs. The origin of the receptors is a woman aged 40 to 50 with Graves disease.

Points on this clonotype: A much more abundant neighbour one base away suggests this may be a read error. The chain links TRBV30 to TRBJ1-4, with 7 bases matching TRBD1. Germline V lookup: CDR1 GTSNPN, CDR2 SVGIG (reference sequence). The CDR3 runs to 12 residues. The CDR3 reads CAWSRQGERLFF. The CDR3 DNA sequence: TGTGCCTGGAGTCGGCAGGGGGAAAGACTGTTTTTT.

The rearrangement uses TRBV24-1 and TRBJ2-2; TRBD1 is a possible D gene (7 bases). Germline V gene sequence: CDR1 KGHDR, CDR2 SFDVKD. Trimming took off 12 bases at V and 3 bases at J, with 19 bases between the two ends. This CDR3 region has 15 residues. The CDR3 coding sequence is TGTGCCCTCGAGGAGGGACAGCCCCACACCGGGGAGCTGTTTTTT. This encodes CALEEGQPHTGELFF.

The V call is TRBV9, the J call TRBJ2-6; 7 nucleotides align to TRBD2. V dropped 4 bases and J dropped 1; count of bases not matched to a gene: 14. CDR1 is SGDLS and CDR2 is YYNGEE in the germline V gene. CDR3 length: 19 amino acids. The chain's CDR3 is CASSFQKRDSVSGANVLTF. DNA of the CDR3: TGTGCCAGCAGCTTTCAAAAGCGGGATAGTGTGTCTGGGGCCAACGTCCTGACTTTC. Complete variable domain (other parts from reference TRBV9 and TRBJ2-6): DSGVTQTPKHLITATGQRVTLRCSPRSGDLSVYWYQQSLDQGLQFLIQYYNGEERAKGNILERFSAQQFPDLHSELNLSSLELGDSALYFCASSFQKRDSVSGANVLTFGAGSRLTVL.

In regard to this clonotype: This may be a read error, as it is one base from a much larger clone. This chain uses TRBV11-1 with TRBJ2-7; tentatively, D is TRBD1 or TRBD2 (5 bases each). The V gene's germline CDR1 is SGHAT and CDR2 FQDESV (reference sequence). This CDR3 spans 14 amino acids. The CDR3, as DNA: TGTGCCAGCAGCCATGGGACGGAGACCTACGAGCAGCACTTC. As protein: CASSHGTETYEQHF.

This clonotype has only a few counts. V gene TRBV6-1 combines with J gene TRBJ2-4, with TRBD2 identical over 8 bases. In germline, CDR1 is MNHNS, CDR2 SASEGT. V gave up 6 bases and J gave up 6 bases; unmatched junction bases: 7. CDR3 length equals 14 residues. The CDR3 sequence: CASSNSGTRNIQYF. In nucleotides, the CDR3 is TGTGCCAGCAGCAATTCCGGGACTAGAAACATTCAGTACTTC.

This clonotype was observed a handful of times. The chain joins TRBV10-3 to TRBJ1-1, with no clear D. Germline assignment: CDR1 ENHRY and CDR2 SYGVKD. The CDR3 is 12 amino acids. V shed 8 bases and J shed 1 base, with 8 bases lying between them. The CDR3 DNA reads TGTGCCATCCGGGAGACGAACACTGAAGCTTTCTTT. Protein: CAIRETNTEAFF.

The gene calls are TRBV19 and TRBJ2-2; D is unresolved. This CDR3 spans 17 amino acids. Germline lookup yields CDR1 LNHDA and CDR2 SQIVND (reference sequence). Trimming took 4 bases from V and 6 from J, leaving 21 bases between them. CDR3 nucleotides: TGTGCCAGTAGTACCGGCTCAGCAATCCCTACCCCCGGGGAGCTGTTTTTT. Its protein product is CASSTGSAIPTPGELFF.

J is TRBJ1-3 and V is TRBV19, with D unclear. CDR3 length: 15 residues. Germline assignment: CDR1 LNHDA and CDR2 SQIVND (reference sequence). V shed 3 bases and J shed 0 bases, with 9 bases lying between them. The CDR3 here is CASSIWSVSGNTIYF. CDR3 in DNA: TGTGCCAGTAGTATCTGGAGTGTCTCTGGAAACACCATATATTTT.

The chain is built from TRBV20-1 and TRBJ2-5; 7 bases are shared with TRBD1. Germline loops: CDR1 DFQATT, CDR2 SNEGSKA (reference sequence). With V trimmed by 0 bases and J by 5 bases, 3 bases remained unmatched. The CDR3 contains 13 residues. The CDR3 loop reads CSAREGGWETQYF. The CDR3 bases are TGCAGTGCTAGAGAAGGGGGCTGGGAGACCCAGTACTTC.

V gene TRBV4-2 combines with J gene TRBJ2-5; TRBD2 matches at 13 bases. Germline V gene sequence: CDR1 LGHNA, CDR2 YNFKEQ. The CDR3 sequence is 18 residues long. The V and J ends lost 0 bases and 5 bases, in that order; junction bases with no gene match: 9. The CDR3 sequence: CASSQDETSGRWMETQYF. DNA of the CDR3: TGTGCCAGCAGCCAAGATGAGACTAGCGGGAGGTGGATGGAGACCCAGTACTTC.

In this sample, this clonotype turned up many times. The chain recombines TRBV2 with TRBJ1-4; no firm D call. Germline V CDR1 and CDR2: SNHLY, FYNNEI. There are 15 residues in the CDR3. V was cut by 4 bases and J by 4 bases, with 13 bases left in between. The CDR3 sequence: CASSAGASYNEKLFF. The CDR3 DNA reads TGTGCCAGCAGTGCAGGCGCGTCTTATAATGAAAAACTGTTTTTT.

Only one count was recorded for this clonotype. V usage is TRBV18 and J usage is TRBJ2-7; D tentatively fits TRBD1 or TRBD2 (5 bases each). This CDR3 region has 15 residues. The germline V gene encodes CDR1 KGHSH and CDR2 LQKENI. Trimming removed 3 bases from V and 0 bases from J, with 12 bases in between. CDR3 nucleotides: TGTGCCAGCTCACCTCTGGGGACGTTCTCCTACGAGCAGTACTTC. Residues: CASSPLGTFSYEQYF.

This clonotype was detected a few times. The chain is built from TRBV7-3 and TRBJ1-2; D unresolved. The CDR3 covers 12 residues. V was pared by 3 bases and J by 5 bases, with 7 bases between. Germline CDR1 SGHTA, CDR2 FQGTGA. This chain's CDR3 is CASSFGRYGYTF. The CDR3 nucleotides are TGTGCCAGCAGCTTTGGGCGGTATGGCTACACCTTC.

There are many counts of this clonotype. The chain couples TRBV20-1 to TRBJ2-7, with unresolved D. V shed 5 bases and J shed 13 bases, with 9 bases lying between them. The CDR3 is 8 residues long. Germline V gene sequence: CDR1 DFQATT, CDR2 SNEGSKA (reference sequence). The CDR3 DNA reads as TGCAGTGCTGGCCTCAGCTACTTC. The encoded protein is CSAGLSYF.

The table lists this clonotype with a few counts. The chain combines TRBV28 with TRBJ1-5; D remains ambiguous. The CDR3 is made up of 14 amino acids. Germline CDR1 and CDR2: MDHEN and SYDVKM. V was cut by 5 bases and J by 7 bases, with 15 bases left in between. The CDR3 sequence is CASSLDSPGQPQHF. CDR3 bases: TGTGCCAGCAGTCTGGATTCCCCGGGGCAGCCCCAGCATTTT.